This paragraph reports one T cell receptor beta chain. Its antigen is unidentified. Indicated treatment: 19 received Ad26.COV2.S at low or high dose, single or two shots; 5 received placebo; per-sample allocation not given. Samples were taken on day 63 after the first vaccine or placebo injection. This sample was included in a study of Ad26.COV2.S vaccination and SARS-CoV-2 variants. Sequencing was performed with immunoSEQ multiplex PCR; in TCRdb, only in-frame clones are kept and a portion is missing. Among 350,000 to 500,000 clones listed, roughly 87% were seen once. Findings and caveats of the study: Across vaccine and placebo recipients, the breadth of non-spike TCRs was similar.

J was trimmed by 2 bases and V by 6 bases; bases with no gene match: 6. The CDR3 has 15 amino acids. Germline-derived CDR1 and CDR2 are MGHRA and YSYEKL. The rearrangement links TRBV4-1 to TRBJ2-1, with 8 bases identical to TRBD2. The clonotype originates from a person between 18 and 65 years old who received the Ad26.COV2.S COVID-19 vaccine or a placebo. The starting material was peripheral blood, obtained in a trial of Ad26.COV2.S vaccine versus placebo. DNA of the CDR3: TGCGCCAGCAGGAAACTAGCGGTTCCCTACAATGAGCAGTTCTTC. Translating gives CASRKLAVPYNEQFF.